This TCR beta chain was sequenced in a study of PD-1 blockade in mismatch repair-deficient tumors. Study in general: Patients had 12 to 13 mismatch repair-deficient cancer types and were previously treated and progressing.

TCRs were sequenced from a few patients responding to pembrolizumab. Turning to this clone: Its specificity is unknown.

Method: immunoSEQ multiplex PCR; TCRdb's copy keeps in-frame clones and lacks some. Seen here are 90,000 to 130,000 clones, over 65% observed once, and the top ten hold about 4.5%. There are 20 residues in the CDR3. Germline V gene sequence: CDR1 LGHNA, CDR2 YSLEER. Deletions cut 0 bases from V and 1 base from J, with 23 bases between. Study-wide results and limits: Tumor-resident clones, often undetectable pretreatment in blood, expanded then contracted after pembrolizumab.

Sequencing was performed on peripheral blood, taken approximately 64 weeks after starting pembrolizumab. The J gene is TRBJ2-3, the V gene TRBV4-3; TRBD1 might be the D (5 bases). This sequence originates from an adult with mismatch repair-deficient cancer. This CDR3 is CASSQDSTPQWGSGTDTQYF. CDR3 nucleotides: TGCGCCAGCAGCCAAGATTCTACCCCTCAGTGGGGCAGCGGCACAGATACGCAGTATTTT.